This T cell receptor (beta chain) was sequenced in a study of blood T cell repertoires in COVID-19. Study details: The United States, Italy and Spain were the sources of the acute and convalescent COVID-19 samples.

The CDR3 is 15 residues long. Germline V gene data show CDR1 as SGDLS and CDR2 as YYNGEE. V was clipped by 0 bases and J by 1 base, with 11 bases between them. Participants spanned ages about 18 to 90 years and resided in about 24 US areas. Participants had their cohort set by participant-reported clinical history. Under the authors' procedure: For nucleated cells, counts were estimated from reference gene primer amplification. Only in-frame clones appear in the TCRdb table, and some are missing; sequencing was by immunoSEQ multiplex PCR. V and J calls and clone size are as listed in that table; D and trimming were resolved from the DNA. This sample yields 350,000 to 400,000 clones, of which 75% to 90% are seen a single time; roughly 1% belongs to the top ten.

The gene calls are TRBV9 and TRBJ2-7; D is possibly TRBD1 (5 bases). The sequenced sample was PBMCs or T cells enriched from blood (not recorded which). The TCR sequence derives from a man younger than 35 who had recovered from COVID-19. The CDR3, as DNA: TGTGCCAGCAGCGTAGCTCCCACAGGATCCTACGAGCAGTACTTC. Amino acids: CASSVAPTGSYEQYF.